This TCR beta chain was obtained from a study of persistence of HIV-infected CD4 T cells (dated by TCRdb to 2018 to 2020). Background for the entire study: Participants had been on suppressive ART for a median of roughly eight years. Anti-CD3/anti-CD28 stimulation activated a higher proportion of cells, with a lower memory fraction, than antigen stimulation. TCRbeta sequencing assessed the clonality of all cells in each sorted population, while proviral sequencing assessed the clonality of infected cells. CMV- and HIV-1 Gag-responding CD4+ T cells were isolated from ART-treated individuals so that antigen-driven clonal expansion of HIV-1-infected cells could be examined. Peripheral blood samples of up to roughly 200 mL were collected at multiple time points, except for a couple of participants, who underwent leukapheresis at a single time point. In the cross-participant TCR cluster analysis, fewer than ten participants were included for CMV and roughly seven participants were included for Gag. What the research found in general, with its limitations: Enrichment of degenerate expanded CDR3beta sequences was found in antigen-responding cells, suggesting convergent selection of CD4+ responses to CMV and Gag. Only a small number of individuals took part in the study, and the range of antigens tested was limited. Restriction of bulk TCR analyses to the rare CMV-responding cells that actually carried HIV-1 proviruses was not possible. Within the same sorted populations, TCR oligoclonality correlated with proviral oligoclonality. Significantly lower TCRbeta richness was observed in CMV- and Gag-responding cells than in anti-CD3/anti-CD28-responding cells, and higher oligoclonality was observed in CMV-responding cells than in CD3/CD28-stimulated and Gag-responding cells.

This specimen's treatment or condition label, interpreted: suppressive antiretroviral therapy. Cells were stimulated with anti-CD3/anti-CD28 magnetic beads as a nonspecific positive control representing the CD4+ T cell repertoire. Sorting of responding CD4+ T cells was based on upregulation of both CD40 ligand and CD69. HIV-1-infected adults in whom suppressive ART had been started during chronic infection were enrolled as participants. Participants had undetectable plasma HIV-1 RNA below 50 copies/mL for at least 4 years. To be included, a participant needed positive CMV serology and a CD4+ T cell count above 400 cells/uL. Before stimulation, PBMCs were isolated using density centrifugation and then depleted of CD8+ T cells. For around 19 hours, the CD8-depleted PBMCs were stimulated with anti-CD28/CD49d costimulation, a CD40-blocking antibody, and enfuvirtide to prevent new infections. Cell sorting was performed on a Beckman Coulter MoFlo Legacy or XDP sorter, and dead cells were excluded with propidium iodide. Genomic DNA was extracted with the QIAamp DNA Mini Kit for samples above one million cells, otherwise with the Quick-DNA Microprep Kit.

The immunoSEQ hsTCRB assay version 4, run in survey mode, was used to sequence TCRbeta repertoires from genomic DNA. For TCRbeta sequencing, genomic DNA was diluted to roughly 9.2 ng/uL, with up to roughly 1 ug used per sample. The published analysis was carried out like this. ImmunoSeq Analyzer 3.0 was used for analysis of TCRbeta data, and diversity was computed on productive nucleotide rearrangements. Lower-bound TCR diversity was estimated with the improved Chao index, and clonality with the Gini coefficient using the Immunarch R package. When different nucleotide rearrangements encoded the same CDR3beta amino acid sequence, each rearrangement was treated as a distinct clonotype. TCRbeta sequences significantly enriched in antigen-responding cells relative to anti-CD3/anti-CD28-activated cells were identified by differential abundance analysis. GLIPH2 grouped TCRs by predicted peptide-MHC specificity, both within each participant and across combined participant data sets. Not all clones reach the TCRdb copy of this immuneACCESS table, which keeps in-frame sequences only. Checked studies attribute under half of the gap to unresolved V genes and leave the rest unexplained. D and trimming were read from the DNA, whereas the V and J calls and clone size are those reported in that table. The sample data list some 49,000 clones, and over 80% of these were observed just once. The ten largest clones represent more than 2.5% of the sample.

With regard to this clone: There is no known antigen for this receptor. No base quality information exists; no much larger clone differs at one position.

This material consisted of CD4+ T cells sorted from PBMCs after approximately 20-hour stimulation, taken from a patient who received antiretroviral therapy. The cell subset or site label, read with the paper, signifies: CD40L+CD69+ CD4 T cells responding to anti-CD3/anti-CD28 beads, representing the overall repertoire. The receptor was derived from an adult woman with HIV who was CMV-seropositive.

The CDR3 protein sequence reads: CASSLAQRTGELFF. The DNA sequence follows: TGTGCCAGCAGCCTTGCCCAGCGGACCGGGGAGCTGTTTTTT. Rearrangement joined TRBV27 to TRBJ2-2, with TRBD2 tentatively as D gene (5 bases match). Taken from cysteine to phenylalanine, the CDR3 has 14 residues. Only the CDR3 region is kept as DNA, spanning 42 bases read in frame from base 1. The CDR1 and CDR2 encoded by the germline V gene (reference sequence) are MNHEY and SMNVEV. Cut back by 6 bases and 5 bases, the V and J ends lie 13 bases apart.